The sequence of this T cell receptor beta chain was determined in a study of control samples from healthy donors and cancer patients. Method: immunoSEQ multiplex PCR; TCRdb's copy keeps in-frame clones and lacks some. The sample has approximately 84,000 clones, 82% seen once. Trimming cost V 1 base and J 0 bases, with 5 bases left between them. Germline V gives CDR1 MGHDK, CDR2 SYGVNS. The CDR3 is 14 amino acids. V usage is TRBV25-1 and J usage is TRBJ2-3; no definite D call. This clonotype was obtained from a woman between 55 and 75 years old in good health. Material: blood. CDR3 protein: CASSELVSTDTQYF. In DNA, the CDR3 is TGTGCCAGCAGTGAATTGGTGAGCACAGATACGCAGTATTTT.